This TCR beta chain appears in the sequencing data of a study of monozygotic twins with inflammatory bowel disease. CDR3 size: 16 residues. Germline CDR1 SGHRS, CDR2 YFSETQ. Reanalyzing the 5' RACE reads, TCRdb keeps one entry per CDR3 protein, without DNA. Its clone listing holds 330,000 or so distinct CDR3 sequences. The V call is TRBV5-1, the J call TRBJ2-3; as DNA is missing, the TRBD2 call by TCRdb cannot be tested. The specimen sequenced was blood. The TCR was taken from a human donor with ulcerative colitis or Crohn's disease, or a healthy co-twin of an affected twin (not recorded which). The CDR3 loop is CASSSGLAGGRNTQYF.